The rows below give T cell receptor beta chains drawn from one sample of a study of shared clonotypes between healthy human individuals. Sequencing was performed with immunoSEQ multiplex PCR; in TCRdb, only in-frame clones are kept and a portion is missing. Among over a million clones listed, about 75% were seen once. Sequenced input: memory CD4+ T cells sorted from blood. These TCRs come from a young man in good health. Both conserved end residues are part of each CDR3. A D gene is named only where the DNA matches it firmly. Some rows mark clone size as missing; the rest say once, few, many or name a class of expanded clone.

size: .
V: TRBV7-8
J: TRBJ2-7
length: 13
D: .
DNA: TGTGCCAGCTCCCGGGACTCCCCCCACGAGCAGTACTTC
CDR3: CASSRDSPHEQYF

size: .
V: TRBV28
J: TRBJ1-4
length: 16
D: .
DNA: TGTGCCAGCAGTCCCTGGACAGTTGCAACTAATGAAAAACTGTTTTTT
CDR3: CASSPWTVATNEKLFF

size: .
V: TRBV30
J: TRBJ2-1
length: 13
D: TRBD2
DNA: TGTGCCTTAACCGTCCCGGGACTAGCGGAGCAGTTCTTC
CDR3: CALTVPGLAEQFF

size: .
V: TRBV7-2
J: TRBJ2-7
length: 15
D: .
DNA: TGTGCCAGCAGCCGGTATAGCGGACCCGCCTACGAGCAGTACTTC
CDR3: CASSRYSGPAYEQYF

size: .
V: TRBV7-2
J: TRBJ1-6
length: 15
D: TRBD1
DNA: TGTGCCAGCAGCCCCTTTCAGGGGGGGAATTCACCCCTCCACTTT
CDR3: CASSPFQGGNSPLHF

size: .
V: TRBV6-1
J: TRBJ2-7
length: 15
D: TRBD1
DNA: TGTGCCAGCAGTGAAGGGGGCAGGGGGTTCGCGGAGCAGTACTTC
CDR3: CASSEGGRGFAEQYF

size: .
V: TRBV6-1
J: TRBJ2-7
length: 13
D: .
DNA: TGTGCCAGCGGGAGCTTCTCCGGCTGGGAGCAGTACTTC
CDR3: CASGSFSGWEQYF

size: .
V: TRBV5-6
J: TRBJ2-3
length: 16
D: TRBD1
DNA: TGTGCCAGCAGCGTCCGACAGGGGGAGACCACAGATACGCAGTATTTT
CDR3: CASSVRQGETTDTQYF

size: once
V: TRBV6-5
J: TRBJ2-7
length: 15
D: .
DNA: TGTGCCAGCAGCCGCAGCCGGGACACCTACTACGAGCAGTACTTC
CDR3: CASSRSRDTYYEQYF

size: .
V: TRBV7-2
J: TRBJ2-1
length: 14
D: .
DNA: TGTGCCAGCAGCCTCTCCGGGACCAACAATGAGCAGTTCTTC
CDR3: CASSLSGTNNEQFF

size: .
V: TRBV5-4
J: TRBJ2-1
length: 14
D: .
DNA: TGTGCCAGCACCTACAACTTCGGTTACAATGAGCAGTTCTTC
CDR3: CASTYNFGYNEQFF

size: .
V: TRBV4-2
J: TRBJ2-5
length: 14
D: TRBD2
DNA: TGTGCCAGCAGCCAAGCGGGGGGGCAAGAGACCCAGTACTTC
CDR3: CASSQAGGQETQYF

size: .
V: TRBV7-8
J: TRBJ2-1
length: 14
D: .
DNA: TGTGCCAGCATCCCCGTGAGGTGGCAGCATGAGCAGTTCTTC
CDR3: CASIPVRWQHEQFF

size: .
V: TRBV29-1
J: TRBJ2-5
length: 17
D: .
DNA: TGCAGCGTTGAAGAAGGGAGCGGGTTCATGGATCGGGGGACCCAGTACTTC
CDR3: CSVEEGSGFMDRGTQYF

size: few
V: TRBV9
J: TRBJ2-3
length: 13
D: .
DNA: TGTGCCAGCAGCGTCCAGGGGACAGATACGCAGTATTTT
CDR3: CASSVQGTDTQYF

size: .
V: TRBV5-1
J: TRBJ2-2
length: 16
D: .
DNA: TGCGCCAGCAGCCAACGGGGTTGGGGAGGCACCGGGGAGCTGTTTTTT
CDR3: CASSQRGWGGTGELFF

size: .
V: TRBV10-3
J: TRBJ2-3
length: 15
D: .
DNA: TGTGCCATCAGCCTCACAGGGATAGGTACAGATACGCAGTATTTT
CDR3: CAISLTGIGTDTQYF

size: .
V: TRBV19
J: TRBJ1-1
length: 15
D: TRBD1
DNA: TGTGCCAGTAGACTAAACCGGGACAGGGTAACTGAAGCTTTCTTT
CDR3: CASRLNRDRVTEAFF

size: .
V: TRBV11-2
J: TRBJ2-7
length: 13
D: .
DNA: TGTGCCAGCGGCCGAGGAGGCCTCTACGAGCAGTACTTC
CDR3: CASGRGGLYEQYF

size: .
V: TRBV29-1
J: TRBJ2-4
length: 12
D: .
DNA: TGCAGCGATATCGAGGTCCGAAACATTCAGTACTTC
CDR3: CSDIEVRNIQYF

size: .
V: TRBV30
J: TRBJ2-1
length: 11
D: .
DNA: TGTGCCTGGAGTGGAAGCAATGAGCAGTTCTTC
CDR3: CAWSGSNEQFF

size: .
V: TRBV2
J: TRBJ2-3
length: 15
D: .
DNA: TGTGCCAGCAGTGTCTTCAGAACGAGCACAGATACGCAGTATTTT
CDR3: CASSVFRTSTDTQYF

size: .
V: TRBV2
J: TRBJ1-1
length: 12
D: .
DNA: TGTGCCAGCAGTGAAAGAGGCAACACAGCTTTCTTT
CDR3: CASSERGNTAFF

size: .
V: TRBV29-1
J: TRBJ1-1
length: 14
D: TRBD1
DNA: TGCAGCGTGCGGGGGGGGACAGCTAACACTGAAGCTTTCTTT
CDR3: CSVRGGTANTEAFF

size: .
V: TRBV29-1
J: TRBJ2-5
length: 14
D: .
DNA: TGCAGCGTTGAGAGGGACCTACCCCTAGAGACCCAGTACTTC
CDR3: CSVERDLPLETQYF

size: .
V: TRBV28
J: TRBJ1-2
length: 14
D: TRBD1
DNA: TGTGCCAGCAGGCCGGGACAGGTTAACTATGGCTACACCTTC
CDR3: CASRPGQVNYGYTF

size: .
V: TRBV4-1
J: TRBJ2-7
length: 16
D: TRBD1
DNA: TGCGCCAGCAGCCAAGGGACAGGGGGTCGGTCCTACGAGCAGTACTTC
CDR3: CASSQGTGGRSYEQYF

size: .
V: TRBV28
J: TRBJ2-3
length: 11
D: .
DNA: TGTGCCAGCAGTGAAGCAGATACGCAGTATTTT
CDR3: CASSEADTQYF

size: once
V: TRBV2
J: TRBJ2-7
length: 18
D: .
DNA: TGTGCCAGCAGTGAAGCCCTCCCGTTGCGGGGAGAATCCTACGAGCAGTACTTC
CDR3: CASSEALPLRGESYEQYF

size: .
V: TRBV5-6
J: TRBJ1-1
length: 14
D: .
DNA: TGTGCCAGCAGCCCATCTCCCCTACACACTGAAGCTTTCTTT
CDR3: CASSPSPLHTEAFF

size: .
V: TRBV5-6
J: TRBJ1-6
length: 14
D: .
DNA: TGTGCCAGCAGCTTAAACAGGATGGATTCACCCCTCCACTTT
CDR3: CASSLNRMDSPLHF

size: .
V: TRBV7-2
J: TRBJ2-2
length: 16
D: TRBD2
DNA: TGTGCCAGCAGCTCCCAAGCGGGGCTGAACACCGGGGAGCTGTTTTTT
CDR3: CASSSQAGLNTGELFF

size: many
V: TRBV30
J: TRBJ1-3
length: 15
D: .
DNA: TGTGCCTGGGTTAACTGGGGGGCAACTGGAAACACCATATATTTT
CDR3: CAWVNWGATGNTIYF

size: .
V: TRBV7-7
J: TRBJ2-6
length: 16
D: .
DNA: TGTGCTAGCAGCTTAGGACTGTACTCTGGGGCCAACGTCCTGACTTTC
CDR3: CASSLGLYSGANVLTF

size: .
V: TRBV5-1
J: TRBJ2-7
length: 14
D: .
DNA: TGCGCCAGCAGCGAGGGCCAGGTGAGGGACGAGCAGTACTTC
CDR3: CASSEGQVRDEQYF

size: .
V: TRBV5-6
J: TRBJ1-5
length: 15
D: .
DNA: TGTGCCAGCAGCTTGAGTCCGGTTAGCAATCAGCCCCAGCATTTT
CDR3: CASSLSPVSNQPQHF

size: .
V: TRBV19
J: TRBJ2-5
length: 15
D: .
DNA: TGTGCCAGTAGTATAGATCTTTCAGGGTTGGAGACCCAGTACTTC
CDR3: CASSIDLSGLETQYF

size: .
V: TRBV5-1
J: TRBJ2-5
length: 15
D: .
DNA: TGCGCCAGCCGGGACTCGCTCGCATTTCAAGAGACCCAGTACTTC
CDR3: CASRDSLAFQETQYF

size: .
V: TRBV7-9
J: TRBJ2-7
length: 16
D: .
DNA: TGTGCCAGCAGCTTATTGGGGCCCCACTCTTCCTACGAGCAGTACTTC
CDR3: CASSLLGPHSSYEQYF

size: .
V: TRBV30
J: TRBJ1-6
length: 15
D: .
DNA: TGTGCCTGGAGCGCCGGGTTTCTAGGTTCGTCACCCCTCCACTTT
CDR3: CAWSAGFLGSSPLHF

size: .
V: TRBV5-1
J: TRBJ1-5
length: 13
D: .
DNA: TGCGCCAGCAGCTTGGCCGGGAATCAGCCCCAGCATTTT
CDR3: CASSLAGNQPQHF

size: .
V: TRBV19
J: TRBJ1-1
length: 16
D: .
DNA: TGTGCCAGTAGTCCTTCGGGGGGCGCAGGGGCCACTGAAGCTTTCTTT
CDR3: CASSPSGGAGATEAFF

size: .
V: TRBV6-6
J: TRBJ1-1
length: 16
D: TRBD1
DNA: TGTGCCAGTAGACAAACCGGGACAGGGTCGCACACTGAAGCTTTCTTT
CDR3: CASRQTGTGSHTEAFF

size: .
V: TRBV7-2
J: TRBJ2-1
length: 15
D: .
DNA: TGTGCCAGCAGCTTAAGCCTCGGGGCTTACAATGAGCAGTTCTTC
CDR3: CASSLSLGAYNEQFF

size: .
V: TRBV7-2
J: TRBJ1-6
length: 16
D: .
DNA: TGTGCCAGCAGCTTAGATGGCAGCACCTATAATTCACCCCTCCACTTT
CDR3: CASSLDGSTYNSPLHF

size: .
V: TRBV9
J: TRBJ2-5
length: 15
D: TRBD1
DNA: TGTGCCAGCAGCTCGGACAGGGGGACCCGGGAGACCCAGTACTTC
CDR3: CASSSDRGTRETQYF

size: .
V: TRBV15
J: TRBJ1-1
length: 14
D: .
DNA: TGTGCCACCAGCAGAGGGGGACACCGCACTGAAGCTTTCTTT
CDR3: CATSRGGHRTEAFF

size: .
V: TRBV4-3
J: TRBJ2-7
length: 14
D: .
DNA: TGCGCCAGCAGCCAAGGGACAGAGATCTACGAGCAGTACTTC
CDR3: CASSQGTEIYEQYF

size: .
V: TRBV6-1
J: TRBJ1-2
length: 13
D: .
DNA: TGTGCCAGCAGGGACGGAGCCAGCTATGGCTACACCTTC
CDR3: CASRDGASYGYTF

size: .
V: TRBV7-8
J: TRBJ2-5
length: 16
D: .
DNA: TGTGCCAGCAGCCCTCTAGGTGGCAGGGGAGCGGAGACCCAGTACTTC
CDR3: CASSPLGGRGAETQYF

size: .
V: TRBV5-4
J: TRBJ1-3
length: 12
D: .
DNA: TGTGCCAGCAGCTCCGGCGGAAACACCATATATTTT
CDR3: CASSSGGNTIYF

size: .
V: TRBV7-9
J: TRBJ2-2
length: 14
D: .
DNA: TGTGCCAGCAGCTTGGGCAGTGGTACCGGGGAGCTGTTTTTT
CDR3: CASSLGSGTGELFF

size: .
V: TRBV7-3
J: TRBJ2-2
length: 14
D: .
DNA: TGTGCCAGCAGCTTAAACAGGGACACCGGGGAGCTGTTTTTT
CDR3: CASSLNRDTGELFF

size: .
V: TRBV21-1
J: TRBJ2-5
length: 14
D: .
DNA: TGTGCCAGCAGCGGGGGGGCAGAGCAAGAGACCCAGTACTTC
CDR3: CASSGGAEQETQYF

size: .
V: TRBV2
J: TRBJ1-6
length: 15
D: .
DNA: TGTGCCAGCAACCTTGGCAGCTCCTATAATTCACCCCTCCACTTT
CDR3: CASNLGSSYNSPLHF

size: .
V: TRBV2
J: TRBJ2-3
length: 12
D: .
DNA: TGTGCCAGCAGTGACGGCACAGATACGCAGTATTTT
CDR3: CASSDGTDTQYF

size: .
V: TRBV7-2
J: TRBJ2-7
length: 14
D: .
DNA: TGTGCCAGCAGCCCGCTAGCGAATTCCTACGAGCAGTACTTC
CDR3: CASSPLANSYEQYF

size: once
V: TRBV6-5
J: TRBJ1-2
length: 13
D: .
DNA: TGTGCCAGCAGTCGAAGGGTGTCCGAGGGCTACACCTTC
CDR3: CASSRRVSEGYTF

size: few
V: TRBV7-6
J: TRBJ2-7
length: 14
D: TRBD2
DNA: TGTGCCAGCAGCTTAGCTGGGACTAGCTGGGAGCAGTACTTC
CDR3: CASSLAGTSWEQYF